The 27 T cell receptor beta chains given below trace back to one sample, sequenced in a study of TIL therapy for anti-PD-1-resistant metastatic lung cancer. This was the immunoSEQ v3 assay. The table came from immunoSEQ multiplex PCR; TCRdb's copy has only in-frame clones and leaves some out. This sample has some 90,000 clones, with just over 65% found just once. The time point: pre-treatment sample, taken before nivolumab and TIL therapy. The tumor samples were excised metastases, mostly pleural nodules or supraclavicular lymph nodes. The specimen was tumor tissue, collected at baseline. These receptors were collected from a person aged 25 to 85 with non-small cell lung cancer.

The V call is TRBV11-2, the J call TRBJ2-5; 12 bases agree with TRBD2. Trimming at V came to 5 bases and at J to 6 bases, leaving 4 bases not matched to a gene. Germline V gives CDR1 SGHAT, CDR2 FQNNGV. This CDR3 contains 14 residues. The CDR3 DNA reads as TGTGCCAGCAGCGCTAGCGGGGGGGTTCAGACCCAGTACTTC. Its protein product is CASSASGGVQTQYF.

The chain carries TRBV7-8 and TRBJ2-2, with D possibly being TRBD1 (6 bases). The CDR3 consists of 15 residues. The V gene lost 6 bases and the J gene lost 2 bases, with 13 bases spanning the gap. The germline CDR1 and CDR2 sequences are SGHVS and FQNEAQ. The CDR3 DNA is TGTGCCAGCAGTCGCGACAGGATCAACACCGGGGAGCTGTTTTTT. It specifies CASSRDRINTGELFF.

In its sample, this clone was seen once. The V and J genes are TRBV7-2 and TRBJ2-7, with D possibly TRBD1 on 5 matching bases. The CDR3 is 14 amino acids. V was shortened by 1 base and J by 2 bases, with 9 bases between the two germline ends. Per germline, CDR1 SGHTA and CDR2 FQGNSA. CDR3 in DNA: TGTGCCAGCAGCTTAGGACAGAGTACCTACGAGCAGTACTTC. The encoded protein is CASSLGQSTYEQYF.

The CDR3 coding sequence is TGCGCCAGCAGCTTGGAACTAGTGGCCTACAATGAGCAGTTCTTC. It specifies CASSLELVAYNEQFF. J is TRBJ2-1 and V is TRBV5-1, with D maybe TRBD2 (5 bases). There are 15 residues in the CDR3. CDR1 is SGHRS, CDR2 YFSETQ, per germline. The V and J ends lost 0 bases and 2 bases respectively, with 9 bases between them. Combining the CDR3 with reference TRBV5-1 and TRBJ2-1 gives the whole variable domain KAGVTQTPRYLIKTRGQQVTLSCSPISGHRSVSWYQQTPGQGLQFLFEYFSETQRNKGNFPGRFSGRQFSNSRSEMNVSTLELGDSALYLCASSLELVAYNEQFFGPGTRLTVL.

The rearrangement joins TRBV30 to TRBJ2-1; 8 nucleotides line up with TRBD2. There are 15 residues in the CDR3. The germline CDR1 and CDR2 sequences are GTSNPN and SVGIG (reference sequence). Losses at the gene ends were 1 base for V and 2 bases for J; bases not matched to a gene: 4. CDR3 nucleotide sequence: TGTGCCTGGAGTGCGACTAGCGCCGCCTACAATGAGCAGTTCTTC. Protein: CAWSATSAAYNEQFF. The whole variable domain, filled in from reference TRBV30 and TRBJ2-1, reads SQTIHQWPATLVQPVGSPLSLECTVEGTSNPNLYWYRQAAGRGLQLLFYSVGIGQISSEVPQNLSASRPQDRQFILSSKKLLLSDSGFYLCAWSATSAAYNEQFFGPGTRLTVL.

The chain employs TRBV25-1 and TRBJ2-1; 8 bases match TRBD2. Germline values: CDR1 MGHDK, CDR2 SYGVNS. This CDR3 comprises 11 residues. The CDR3 DNA follows: TGTGCTAGCGGGATAGGAGATGAGCAGTTCTTC. Translation: CASGIGDEQFF.

V is TRBV7-9 and J is TRBJ2-2; 13 bases are a match to TRBD2. The CDR3 has 16 amino acids. The germline V gene has CDR1 SEHNR and CDR2 FQNEAQ (reference sequence). V shed 5 bases and J 4 bases; nucleotides not matched to a gene: 4. The CDR3 nucleotides are TGTGCCAGCAGCCCCTGGACTAGCGGGGGCACCGGGGAGCTGTTTTTT. Its protein is CASSPWTSGGTGELFF. The variable domain in full, completed from reference TRBV7-9 and TRBJ2-2, reads DTGVSQNPRHKITKRGQNVTFRCDPISEHNRLYWYRQTLGQGPEFLTYFQNEAQLEKSRLLSDRFSAERPKGSFSTLEIQRTEQGDSAMYLCASSPWTSGGTGELFFGEGSRLTVL.

J is TRBJ2-3 and V is TRBV27; D is uncertain. From germline, CDR1 is MNHEY and CDR2 SMNVEV (reference sequence). CDR3 size: 11 residues. Trimming shortened V by 6 bases and J by 7 bases, and 8 bases separated the two germline ends. CDR3 bases: TGTGCCAGCAGGACCGGGTATACGCAGTATTTT. Protein sequence: CASRTGYTQYF.

The genes are TRBV6-5 and TRBJ2-7; 11 nucleotides align to TRBD1. Germline CDR1 and CDR2: MNHEY and SVGAGI. There are 15 residues in the CDR3. V trimming: 7 bases; J trimming: 5 bases; junction bases outside the gene matches: 10. In nucleotides, the CDR3 is TGTGCCAGCACTATGGGACAGGGGGTTTTCGACGAGCAGTACTTC. Translation gives CASTMGQGVFDEQYF.

The J gene is TRBJ2-6, the V gene TRBV7-2; D call uncertain. The V gene lost 5 bases and the J gene lost 0 bases, with 14 bases spanning the gap. Germline assignment: CDR1 SGHTA and CDR2 FQGNSA. The CDR3 is 17 residues long. Here the CDR3 reads CASSVRGGSSGANVLTF. CDR3 nucleotides: TGTGCCAGCAGCGTCCGAGGTGGTAGCTCTGGGGCCAACGTCCTGACTTTC.

This clone was seen once. This chain joins TRBV3-1 (or the pseudogene TRBV3-2) and TRBJ2-7, with 8 nucleotides matching TRBD1. Unmatched junction bases numbered 10, after V lost 2 bases and J lost 7 bases. The CDR3 runs 15 residues. Germline V gene lookup returns CDR1 LGHDT and CDR2 YNNKEL (reference sequence). The DNA for the CDR3 is TGTGCCAGCAGCCAAACGACGGACAGGGCAGGGGAGCAGTACTTC. Its protein is CASSQTTDRAGEQYF.

The chain combines TRBV27 with TRBJ1-5; 8 nucleotides agree with TRBD1. The germline CDR1 and CDR2 sequences are MNHEY and SMNVEV (reference sequence). The trim removed 8 bases at V and 3 bases at J, leaving 9 bases unmatched. The CDR3 extends over 15 amino acids. Written as DNA, the CDR3 is TGTGCCAGCTCTCCGGACAGGGACTACAATCAGCCCCAGCATTTT. It is translated as CASSPDRDYNQPQHF.

The chain recombines TRBV5-6 with TRBJ2-3; 9 bases are a match to TRBD2. The CDR3 spans 17 residues. Germline values: CDR1 SGHDT, CDR2 YYEEEE. The trim removed 1 base at V and 6 bases at J, leaving 12 bases unmatched. CDR3: CASSLTQSGLAADTQYF. In DNA form, the CDR3 reads TGTGCCAGCAGCTTGACCCAATCGGGACTAGCCGCGGATACGCAGTATTTT.

The gene calls are TRBV5-6 and TRBJ2-2; D is undetermined. V lost 1 base to trimming and J lost 5 bases, with 9 bases between them. The CDR3 has 14 amino acids. Germline V gene data show CDR1 as SGHDT and CDR2 as YYEEEE. This CDR3 reads CASSLTVKTGELFF. Written as DNA, the CDR3 is TGTGCCAGCAGCTTGACAGTAAAAACCGGGGAGCTGTTTTTT.

The chain employs TRBV28 and TRBJ1-5, with D unclear. CDR1 is MDHEN and CDR2 is SYDVKM in the germline V gene. The length of the CDR3 is 15 residues. V shed 3 bases and J shed 0 bases, with 9 bases lying between them. The CDR3 loop reads CASSLVVDSNQPQHF. CDR3 DNA sequence: TGTGCCAGCAGTTTGGTGGTAGATAGCAATCAGCCCCAGCATTTT.

Turning to this clone: One end of the junction varies from germline; a read error may be responsible. The chain uses TRBV7-7 and TRBJ2-1; 7 bases map to TRBD1. The germline V gene has CDR1 SSHAT and CDR2 FNYEAQ (reference sequence). The CDR3 contains 16 residues. The CDR3 sequence: CASSLGGRGPVNEQFF. The CDR3 coding sequence is TGTGCTAGCAGCTTAGGGGGCAGGGGTCCCGTCAATGAGCAGTTCTTC.

The chain has TRBV9 and TRBJ2-1; either TRBD1 or TRBD2 may fit D (5 bases each). The CDR3 has 15 amino acids. Germline lookup yields CDR1 SGDLS and CDR2 YYNGEE. With 6 bases removed from V and 3 bases from J, the gap between germline ends came to 16 bases. The chain's CDR3 is CASTPGPTVYNEQFF. The CDR3 DNA sequence: TGTGCCAGCACCCCGGGACCTACCGTCTACAATGAGCAGTTCTTC.

The rearrangement joins TRBV9 to TRBJ2-3; 9 bases are a match to TRBD2. CDR1 and CDR2 (germline): SGDLS, YYNGEE. The CDR3 is made up of 16 amino acids. Germline trimming cut 0 bases from V and 6 bases from J; bases unmatched to any gene: 8. CDR3 residues: CASSVDLAGGRDTQYF. In DNA form, the CDR3 reads TGTGCCAGCAGCGTAGACCTTGCGGGAGGGAGGGATACGCAGTATTTT.

V and J are TRBV3-1 (or the pseudogene TRBV3-2) and TRBJ2-7, with no clear D. There are 13 residues in the CDR3. The germline V gene encodes CDR1 LGHDT and CDR2 YNNKEL (reference sequence). The V end was cut by 4 bases, the J end by 3 bases, with 10 bases between. CDR3 in DNA: TGTGCCAGCAGCCCTAACTCCCTCTACGAGCAGTACTTC. Residues: CASSPNSLYEQYF.

In this sample, this clone turned up once. J is TRBJ2-7 and V is TRBV9, with a possible D match to TRBD1 (6 bases). Looked up from germline, CDR1 is SGDLS and CDR2 is YYNGEE. The length of the CDR3 is 16 residues. Trimming removed 2 bases at V and 1 base at J, with 16 bases between. This CDR3 is CASSVRTGRRSYEQYF. The CDR3 bases are TGTGCCAGCAGCGTTCGAACAGGGAGAAGATCCTACGAGCAGTACTTC.

J is TRBJ1-1 and V is TRBV5-5; 7 nucleotides agree with TRBD1. The CDR3 spans 15 residues. Germline CDR1 is SGHKS and CDR2 is YYEKEE (reference sequence). Trimming at V came to 4 bases and at J to 1 base, leaving 7 bases not matched to a gene. The CDR3 nucleotides read TGTGCCAGCAGCCCACGGGACAGTGCGAACACTGAAGCTTTCTTT. Protein sequence: CASSPRDSANTEAFF.

The rearrangement joins TRBV7-2 to TRBJ1-1, with D maybe TRBD1 (5 bases). V dropped 5 bases and J dropped 1 base, with 8 bases sitting between them. This CDR3 region has 13 residues. Germline loops: CDR1 SGHTA, CDR2 FQGNSA. The CDR3 is CASSPQGNTEAFF. The CDR3 DNA reads TGTGCCAGCAGCCCTCAGGGGAACACTGAAGCTTTCTTT.

CDR3: CASSFGGTGNTIYF. As DNA, the CDR3 is TGTGCCAGCAGTTTTGGGGGGACGGGAAACACCATATATTTT. The J gene is TRBJ1-3, the V gene TRBV28, with D perhaps TRBD1 (5 bases). V was trimmed by 3 bases and J by 4 bases, leaving 10 bases between them. The CDR3 is made up of 14 amino acids. Germline CDR1 MDHEN, CDR2 SYDVKM.

V and J are TRBV6-5 and TRBJ1-1; no clear D gene. The V gene lost 0 bases and the J gene lost 3 bases, with 11 bases spanning the gap. The length of the CDR3 is 15 residues. Germline lookup yields CDR1 MNHEY and CDR2 SVGAGI. The CDR3 DNA follows: TGTGCCAGCAGTTACTCGCCAGAGTGGGACACTGAAGCTTTCTTT. It yields the protein CASSYSPEWDTEAFF.

This clone was picked up many times. The gene calls are TRBV28 and TRBJ2-7; TRBD1 matches at 7 bases. The V gene end was trimmed by 5 bases and the J gene end by 8 bases; junction bases not matched to a gene: 9. The CDR3 consists of 13 residues. Germline loops: CDR1 MDHEN, CDR2 SYDVKM. The CDR3 loop is CASSDLGQKKQYF. DNA for the CDR3: TGTGCCAGCAGTGACCTGGGACAGAAGAAGCAGTACTTC. Supplemented by reference TRBV28 and TRBJ2-7, the full variable domain reads DVKVTQSSRYLVKRTGEKVFLECVQDMDHENMFWYRQDPGLGLRLIYFSYDVKMKEKGDIPEGYSVSREKKERFSLILESASTNQTSMYLCASSDLGQKKQYFGPGTRLTVT.

Many counts were recorded for this clone. V usage is TRBV25-1 and J usage is TRBJ2-1, with 9 bases lining up with TRBD2. The V gene's germline CDR1 is MGHDK and CDR2 SYGVNS. The CDR3 extends over 16 amino acids. V was clipped by 3 bases and J by 0 bases; unmatched bases: 3. The CDR3 sequence: CASSEFSGSSYNEQFF. CDR3 nucleotides: TGTGCCAGCAGTGAGTTTAGCGGGAGCTCCTACAATGAGCAGTTCTTC.

This clone was seen more than once but under ten times. The chain recombines TRBV25-1 with TRBJ2-5, with D possibly being TRBD2 (7 bases). There are 14 residues in the CDR3. The germline gives CDR1 MGHDK, CDR2 SYGVNS. V lost 2 bases and J lost 5, with 12 bases in between. CDR3 residues: CASSEGGGWETQYF. CDR3 DNA: TGTGCCAGCAGTGAAGGGGGGGGCTGGGAGACCCAGTACTTC.